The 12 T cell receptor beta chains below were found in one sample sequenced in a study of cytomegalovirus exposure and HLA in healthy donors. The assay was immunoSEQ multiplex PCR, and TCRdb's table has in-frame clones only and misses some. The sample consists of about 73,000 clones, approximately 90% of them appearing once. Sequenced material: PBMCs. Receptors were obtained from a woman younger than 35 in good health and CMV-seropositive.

CDR3 protein: CASSKRFGQTSYEQYF. The CDR3 DNA reads TGTGCCAGCAGCAAAAGGTTTGGACAGACCTCCTACGAGCAGTACTTC. The J gene is TRBJ2-7, the V gene TRBV21-1; no DNA check was done on the table's D call, TRBD1. TRBV21-1 is shown as a pseudogene. The CDR3 runs 16 residues.

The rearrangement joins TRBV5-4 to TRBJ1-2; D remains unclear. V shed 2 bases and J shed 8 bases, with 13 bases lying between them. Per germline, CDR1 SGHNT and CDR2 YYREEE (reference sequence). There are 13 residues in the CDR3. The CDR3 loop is CASSFYTVVGYTF. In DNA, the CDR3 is TGTGCCAGCAGCTTTTATACAGTCGTGGGCTACACCTTC.

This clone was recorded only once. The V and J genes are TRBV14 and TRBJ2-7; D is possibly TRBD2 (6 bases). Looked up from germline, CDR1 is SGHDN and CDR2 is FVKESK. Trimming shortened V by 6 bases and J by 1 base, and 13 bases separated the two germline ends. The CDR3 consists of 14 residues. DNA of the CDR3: TGTGCCAGCAGGAGGACGGGAGTATCCTACGAGCAGTACTTC. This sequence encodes CASRRTGVSYEQYF.

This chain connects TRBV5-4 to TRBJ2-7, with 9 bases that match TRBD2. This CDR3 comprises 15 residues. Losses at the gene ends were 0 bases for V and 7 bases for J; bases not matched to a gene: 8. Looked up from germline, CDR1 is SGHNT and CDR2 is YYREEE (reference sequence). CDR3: CASSLVGGRAGEQYF. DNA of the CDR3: TGTGCCAGCAGCTTGGTAGGCGGGAGGGCCGGGGAGCAGTACTTC. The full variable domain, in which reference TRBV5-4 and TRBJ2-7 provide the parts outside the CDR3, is ETGVTQSPTHLIKTRGQQVTLRCSSQSGHNTVSWYQQALGQGPQFIFQYYREEENGRGNFPPRFSGLQFPNYSSELNVNALELDDSALYLCASSLVGGRAGEQYFGPGTRLTVT.

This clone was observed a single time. The CDR3 DNA follows: TGCGCCAGCAGCCAAGAAAGGACAGGGGCCCTCTCTGGGGCCAACGTCCTGACTTTC. It encodes CASSQERTGALSGANVLTF. The V gene is TRBV4-1, the J gene TRBJ2-6, with TRBD1 identical over 9 bases. Germline loops: CDR1 MGHRA, CDR2 YSYEKL. With V trimmed by 0 bases and J by 0 bases, 6 bases remained unmatched. The CDR3 length is 19 residues.

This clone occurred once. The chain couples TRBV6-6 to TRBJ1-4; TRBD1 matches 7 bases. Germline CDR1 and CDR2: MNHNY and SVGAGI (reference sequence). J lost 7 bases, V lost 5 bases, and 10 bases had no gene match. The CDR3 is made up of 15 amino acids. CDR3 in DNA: TGTGCCAGCAGTAAACCCGGGACAGAAGGTGAAAAACTGTTTTTT. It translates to CASSKPGTEGEKLFF.

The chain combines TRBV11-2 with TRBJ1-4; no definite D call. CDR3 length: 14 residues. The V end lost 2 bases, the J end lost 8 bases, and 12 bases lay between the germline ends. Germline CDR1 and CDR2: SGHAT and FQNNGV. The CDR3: CASSLSRTGEKLFF. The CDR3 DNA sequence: TGTGCCAGCAGCTTAAGCCGTACCGGGGAAAAACTGTTTTTT. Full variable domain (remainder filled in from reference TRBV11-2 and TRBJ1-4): EAGVAQSPRYKIIEKRQSVAFWCNPISGHATLYWYQQILGQGPKLLIQFQNNGVVDDSQLPKDRFSAERLKGVDSTLKIQPAKLEDSAVYLCASSLSRTGEKLFFGSGTQLSVL.

The CDR3: CASRPWFDRNTGELFF. The CDR3 DNA reads TGTGCCAGCAGGCCATGGTTCGATAGGAACACCGGGGAGCTGTTTTTT. The chain has TRBV11-2 and TRBJ2-2; D remains unclear. Germline values: CDR1 SGHAT, CDR2 FQNNGV. Between the trimmed V and J ends, which lost 6 bases and 1 base, there was a span of 15 bases. The length of the CDR3 is 16 residues. Full variable domain (rest looked up from reference TRBV11-2 and TRBJ2-2): EAGVAQSPRYKIIEKRQSVAFWCNPISGHATLYWYQQILGQGPKLLIQFQNNGVVDDSQLPKDRFSAERLKGVDSTLKIQPAKLEDSAVYLCASRPWFDRNTGELFFGEGSRLTVL.

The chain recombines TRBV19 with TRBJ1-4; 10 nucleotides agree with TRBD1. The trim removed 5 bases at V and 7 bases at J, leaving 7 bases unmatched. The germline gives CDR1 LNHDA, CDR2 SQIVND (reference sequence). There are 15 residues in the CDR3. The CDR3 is CASSARQGAVEKLFF. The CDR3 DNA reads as TGTGCCAGTAGTGCGAGACAGGGGGCGGTTGAAAAACTGTTTTTT.

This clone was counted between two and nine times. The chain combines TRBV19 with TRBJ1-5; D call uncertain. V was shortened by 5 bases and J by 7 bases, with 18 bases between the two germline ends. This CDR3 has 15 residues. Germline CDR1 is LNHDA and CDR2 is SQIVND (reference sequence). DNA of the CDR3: TGTGCCAGTAGTCCAAGATGGGAGGGCTGGCAGCCCCAGCATTTT. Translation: CASSPRWEGWQPQHF. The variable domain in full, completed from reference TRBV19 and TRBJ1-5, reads DGGITQSPKYLFRKEGQNVTLSCEQNLNHDAMYWYRQDPGQGLRLIYYSQIVNDFQKGDIAEGYSVSREKKESFPLTVTSAQKNPTAFYLCASSPRWEGWQPQHFGDGTRLSIL.

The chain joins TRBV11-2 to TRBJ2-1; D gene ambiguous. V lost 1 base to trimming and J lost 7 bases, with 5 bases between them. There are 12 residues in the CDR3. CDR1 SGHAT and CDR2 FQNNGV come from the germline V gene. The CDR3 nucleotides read TGTGCCAGCAGCTTAGGTCAGAATGAGCAGTTCTTC. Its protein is CASSLGQNEQFF.

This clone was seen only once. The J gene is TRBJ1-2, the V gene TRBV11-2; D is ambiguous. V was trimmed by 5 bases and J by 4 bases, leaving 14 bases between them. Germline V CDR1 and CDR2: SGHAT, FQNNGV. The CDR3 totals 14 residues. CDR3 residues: CASSPQTDSYGYTF. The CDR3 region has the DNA TGTGCCAGCAGCCCGCAGACTGATTCCTATGGCTACACCTTC.